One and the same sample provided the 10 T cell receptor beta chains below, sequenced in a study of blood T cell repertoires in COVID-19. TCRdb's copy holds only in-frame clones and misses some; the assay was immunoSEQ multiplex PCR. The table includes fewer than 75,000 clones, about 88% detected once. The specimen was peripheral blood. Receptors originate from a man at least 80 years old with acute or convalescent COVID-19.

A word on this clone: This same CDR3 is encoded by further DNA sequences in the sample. The CDR3 spells CASSLDRGGNYGYTF. For the CDR3, the DNA is TGCGCCAGCAGCTTGGATCGGGGGGGCAACTATGGCTACACCTTC. The V gene is TRBV5-1, the J gene TRBJ1-2; D is perhaps TRBD1 (6 bases). V lost 0 bases and J lost 2, with 11 bases in between. Germline V gene lookup returns CDR1 SGHRS and CDR2 YFSETQ. The CDR3 covers 15 residues.

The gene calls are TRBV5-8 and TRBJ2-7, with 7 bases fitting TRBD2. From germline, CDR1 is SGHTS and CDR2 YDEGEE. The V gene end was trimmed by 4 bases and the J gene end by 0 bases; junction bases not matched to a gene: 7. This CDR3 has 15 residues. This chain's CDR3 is CASSILAASSYEQYF. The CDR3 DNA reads TGTGCCAGCAGCATCCTAGCGGCAAGCTCCTACGAGCAGTACTTC.

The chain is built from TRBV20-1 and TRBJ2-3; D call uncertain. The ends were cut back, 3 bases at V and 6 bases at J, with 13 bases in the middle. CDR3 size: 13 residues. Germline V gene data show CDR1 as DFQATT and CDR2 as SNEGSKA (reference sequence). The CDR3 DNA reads TGCAGTGCTAGTTCCTTCCGAGGCGATACGCAGTATTTT. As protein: CSASSFRGDTQYF.

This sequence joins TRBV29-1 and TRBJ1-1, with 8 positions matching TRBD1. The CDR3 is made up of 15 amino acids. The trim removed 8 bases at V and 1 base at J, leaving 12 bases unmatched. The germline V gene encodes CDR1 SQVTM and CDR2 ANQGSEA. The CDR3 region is CSPRGPTGANTEAFF. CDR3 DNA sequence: TGCAGCCCCCGCGGCCCGACAGGGGCGAACACTGAAGCTTTCTTT.

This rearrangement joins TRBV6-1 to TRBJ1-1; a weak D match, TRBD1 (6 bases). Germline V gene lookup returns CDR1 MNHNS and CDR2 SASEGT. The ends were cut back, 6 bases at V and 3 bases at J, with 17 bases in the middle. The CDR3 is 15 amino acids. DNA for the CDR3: TGTGCCAGCAGACCCGACGGGGGGCCCTACACTGAAGCTTTCTTT. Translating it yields CASRPDGGPYTEAFF.

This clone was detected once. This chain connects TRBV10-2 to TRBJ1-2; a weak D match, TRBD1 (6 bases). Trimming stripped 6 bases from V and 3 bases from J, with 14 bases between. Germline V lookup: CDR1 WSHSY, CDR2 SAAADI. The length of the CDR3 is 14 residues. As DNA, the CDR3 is TGCGCCAGCAGCTCCACAGGGAGCGACTATGGCTACACCTTC. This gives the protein CASSSTGSDYGYTF.

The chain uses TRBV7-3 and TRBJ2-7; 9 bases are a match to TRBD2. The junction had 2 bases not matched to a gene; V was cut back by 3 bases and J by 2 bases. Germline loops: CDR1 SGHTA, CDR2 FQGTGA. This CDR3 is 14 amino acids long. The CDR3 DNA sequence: TGTGCCAGCAGCTTGGGGACTAGCCCCTACGAGCAGTACTTC. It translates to CASSLGTSPYEQYF.

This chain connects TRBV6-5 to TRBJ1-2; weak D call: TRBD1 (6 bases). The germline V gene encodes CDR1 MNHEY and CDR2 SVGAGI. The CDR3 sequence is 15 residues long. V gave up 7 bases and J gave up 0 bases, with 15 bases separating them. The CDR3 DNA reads TGTGCCAGCAATTCCCGGGACAACCCTAACTATGGCTACACCTTC. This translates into CASNSRDNPNYGYTF.

The CDR3 sequence is CASSLQGIDEQFF. Here the CDR3 DNA reads TGTGCCAGCAGCCTACAGGGGATCGATGAGCAGTTCTTC. The gene calls are TRBV4-2 and TRBJ2-1, with 7 positions matching TRBD1. This CDR3 comprises 13 residues. The V segment lost 4 bases and the J segment 8 bases; nucleotides outside the gene matches: 5. CDR1 is LGHNA, CDR2 YNFKEQ, per germline.

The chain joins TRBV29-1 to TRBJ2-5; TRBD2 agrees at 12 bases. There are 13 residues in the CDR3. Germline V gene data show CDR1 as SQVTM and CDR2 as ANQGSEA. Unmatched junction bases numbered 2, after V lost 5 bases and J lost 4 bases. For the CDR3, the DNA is TGCAGCGTTCTAGCGGGAGGGGGAGAGACCCAGTACTTC. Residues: CSVLAGGGETQYF.